These 10 T cell receptor beta chains share one sample of origin, sequenced in a study of shared clonotypes between healthy human individuals. Method: immunoSEQ multiplex PCR; TCRdb's copy keeps in-frame clones and lacks some. Of roughly 2.2 million clones in the sample, 92% were seen once. Sequencing was done on a sample of naive CD4+ T cells from PBMCs. The subset is: CD45RA+ positively selected. The receptors stem from a man aged 18 to 30 in good health. Some clones in this sample may be carry-over from other donors' samples.

The chain links TRBV5-4 to TRBJ2-5; D uncertain. Germline V CDR1 and CDR2: SGHNT, YYREEE (reference sequence). This CDR3 comprises 16 residues. Trimming pared 4 bases from V and 5 bases from J, leaving 21 bases between. The CDR3 is CASSETPSPPQETQYF. CDR3 nucleotides: TGTGCCAGCAGCGAGACTCCGTCCCCCCCCCAGGAGACCCAGTACTTC.

The gene calls are TRBV6-1 and TRBJ2-7, with 13 bases matching TRBD2. After removal of 7 bases from V and 4 bases from J, the junction contained 7 bases not matched to a gene. The CDR3 is 15 residues long. Germline V gene data show CDR1 as MNHNS and CDR2 as SASEGT. The CDR3 protein is CASNLGLAGSYEQYF. In DNA, the CDR3 is TGTGCCAGCAACTTGGGACTAGCGGGAAGTTACGAGCAGTACTTC.

The chain couples TRBV4-2 to TRBJ2-1; 9 bases are a match to TRBD1. The germline gives CDR1 LGHNA, CDR2 YNFKEQ. Unmatched junction bases numbered 16, after V lost 0 bases and J lost 4 bases. The CDR3 covers 20 residues. The CDR3 reads CASSQDGVFGQGSLYNEQFF. The CDR3 bases are TGTGCCAGCAGCCAAGATGGGGTCTTCGGACAGGGGTCTTTATACAATGAGCAGTTCTTC.

The chain uses TRBV7-2 and TRBJ2-3, with 10 nucleotides matching TRBD2. CDR1 and CDR2 (germline): SGHTA, FQGNSA. This CDR3 region has 14 residues. The J segment lost 6 bases and the V segment lost 5 bases, leaving 5 bases of the junction unmatched. CDR3 amino acids: CASSLSGGVDTQYF. In DNA form, the CDR3 reads TGTGCCAGCAGCCTAAGCGGGGGGGTGGATACGCAGTATTTT.

V usage is TRBV18 and J usage is TRBJ1-2, with D possibly being TRBD1 (6 bases). This CDR3 is 13 amino acids long. CDR1 KGHSH and CDR2 LQKENI come from the germline V gene. The ends were cut back, 6 bases at V and 4 bases at J, with 12 bases in the middle. The chain's CDR3 is CASSNRDGYGYTF. CDR3 DNA sequence: TGTGCCAGCTCCAACAGGGACGGCTATGGCTACACCTTC.

The chain couples TRBV25-1 to TRBJ2-2, with TRBD1 as a possible D gene (6 bases). V lost 8 bases and J 1 base, leaving 11 bases between the germline ends. This CDR3 has 14 residues. The germline gives CDR1 MGHDK, CDR2 SYGVNS. CDR3 amino acids: CASAGTKNTGELFF. The CDR3 DNA is TGTGCCAGCGCCGGGACAAAGAACACCGGGGAGCTGTTTTTT. Full variable domain (missing parts from reference TRBV25-1 and TRBJ2-2): EADIYQTPRYLVIGTGKKITLECSQTMGHDKMYWYQQDPGMELHLIHYSYGVNSTEKGDLSSESTVSRIRTEHFPLTLESARPSHTSQYLCASAGTKNTGELFFGEGSRLTVL.

The CDR3 region has the DNA TGTGCCAGCAGCCAAATCAGAAAAGGCGGGGAGCTGTTTTTT. Translating gives CASSQIRKGGELFF. The rearrangement uses TRBV4-2 and TRBJ2-2; no definite D call. CDR1 and CDR2 from the germline V gene are LGHNA and YNFKEQ. V gave up 2 bases and J gave up 7 bases, with 11 bases separating them. The length of the CDR3 is 14 residues.

The chain links TRBV27 to TRBJ2-5, with D uncertain. With 0 bases removed from V and 4 bases from J, the gap between germline ends came to 3 bases. The germline gives CDR1 MNHEY, CDR2 SMNVEV (reference sequence). The CDR3 is made up of 12 amino acids. The DNA of the CDR3 is TGTGCCAGCAGTTTATCGACAGAGACCCAGTACTTC. Its translation is CASSLSTETQYF.

The J gene is TRBJ2-3, the V gene TRBV5-8; weak D call: TRBD2 (6 bases). The germline V gene has CDR1 SGHTS and CDR2 YDEGEE. The CDR3 extends over 16 amino acids. The V end lost 4 bases, the J end lost 0 bases, and 15 bases lay between the germline ends. For the CDR3, the DNA is TGTGCCAGCAGCCGCCTCAGGAGCGGGAGCACAGATACGCAGTATTTT. Amino acids: CASSRLRSGSTDTQYF.

The CDR3 loop is CASSPIGKQETQYF. CDR3 sequence (DNA): TGTGCCAGCTCACCAATTGGGAAGCAAGAGACCCAGTACTTC. This sequence joins TRBV18 and TRBJ2-5, with unresolved D. V lost 2 bases and J 2 bases, leaving 9 bases between the germline ends. Germline CDR1 reads KGHSH; CDR2 reads LQKENI. CDR3 size: 14 residues.